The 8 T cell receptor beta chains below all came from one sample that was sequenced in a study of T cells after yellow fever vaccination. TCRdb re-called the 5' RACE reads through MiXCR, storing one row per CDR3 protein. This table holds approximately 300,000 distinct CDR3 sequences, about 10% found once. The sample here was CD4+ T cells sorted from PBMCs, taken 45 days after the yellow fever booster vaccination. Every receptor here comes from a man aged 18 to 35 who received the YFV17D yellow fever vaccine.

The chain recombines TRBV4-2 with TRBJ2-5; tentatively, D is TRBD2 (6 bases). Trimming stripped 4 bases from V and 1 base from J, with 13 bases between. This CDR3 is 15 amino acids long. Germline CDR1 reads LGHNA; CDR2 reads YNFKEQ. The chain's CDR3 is CASSPGDSTQETQYF. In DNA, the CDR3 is TGTGCCAGCAGCCCCGGGGACTCCACCCAAGAGACCCAGTACTTC.

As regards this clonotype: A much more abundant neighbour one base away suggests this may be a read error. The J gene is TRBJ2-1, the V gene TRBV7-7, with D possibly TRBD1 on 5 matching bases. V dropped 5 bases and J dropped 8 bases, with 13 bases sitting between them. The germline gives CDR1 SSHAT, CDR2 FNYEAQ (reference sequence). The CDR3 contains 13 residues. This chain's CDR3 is CASSPTRVHEQFF. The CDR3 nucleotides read TGTGCCAGCAGCCCAACCAGGGTCCATGAGCAGTTCTTC.

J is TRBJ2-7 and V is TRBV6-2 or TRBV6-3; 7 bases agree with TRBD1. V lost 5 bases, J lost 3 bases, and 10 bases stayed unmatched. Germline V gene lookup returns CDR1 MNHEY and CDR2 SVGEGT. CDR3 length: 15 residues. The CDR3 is CASSPRQGRYYEQYV. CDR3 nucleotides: TGTGCCAGCAGTCCCAGACAGGGACGGTACTACGAGCAGTACGTC.

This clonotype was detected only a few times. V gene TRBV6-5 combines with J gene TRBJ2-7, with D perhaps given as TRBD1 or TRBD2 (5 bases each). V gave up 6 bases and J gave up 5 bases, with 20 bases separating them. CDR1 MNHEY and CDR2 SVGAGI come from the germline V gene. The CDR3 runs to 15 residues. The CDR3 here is CASSHLALQGDEQYV. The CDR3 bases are TGTGCCAGCAGCCACCTAGCCCTCCAGGGCGACGAGCAGTACGTC.

The CDR3 sequence: CASSRLPGQGPYEQYV. The CDR3 nucleotides are TGTGCCAGCAGCAGACTGCCGGGACAGGGGCCCTACGAGCAGTACGTC. J is TRBJ2-7 and V is TRBV6-6, with 10 bases lining up with TRBD1. The CDR3 is 16 residues long. Germline CDR1 MNHNY, CDR2 SVGAGI (reference sequence). Trimming took 6 bases from V and 2 from J; bases not matched to a gene: 10.

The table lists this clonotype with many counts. Written as DNA, the CDR3 is TGTGCCAGCAGCTTCTCCCCGACAGGGGAGACCCAGTACTTC. Translation gives CASSFSPTGETQYF. V gene TRBV7-8 combines with J gene TRBJ2-5, with 7 bases that match TRBD1. The germline gives CDR1 SGHVS, CDR2 FQNEAQ. J gave up 5 bases and V 3 bases, and 6 bases lay outside the gene matches. The CDR3 length is 14 residues.

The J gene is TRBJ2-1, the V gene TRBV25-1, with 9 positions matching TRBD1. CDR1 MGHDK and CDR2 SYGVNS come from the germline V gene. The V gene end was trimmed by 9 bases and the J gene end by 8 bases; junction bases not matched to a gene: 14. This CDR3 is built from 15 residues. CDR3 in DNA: TGTGCCAGTTCAGACTCCGGGACAGGGTGGGATGAGCAGTTCTTC. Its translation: CASSDSGTGWDEQFF.

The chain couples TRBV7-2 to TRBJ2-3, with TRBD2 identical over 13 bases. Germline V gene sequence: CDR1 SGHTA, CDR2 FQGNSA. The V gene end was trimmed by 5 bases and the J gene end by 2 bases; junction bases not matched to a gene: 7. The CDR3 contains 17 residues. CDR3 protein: CASSPRLAGGLTDTQYF. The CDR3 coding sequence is TGTGCCAGCAGCCCAAGACTAGCGGGGGGACTCACAGATACGCAGTATTTT.